The 5 T cell receptor beta chains below come from one sample, sequenced in a study of somatic mutations in cytotoxic T cells in rheumatoid arthritis. Repertoires were generated with immunoSEQ multiplex PCR, while TCRdb's copy carries only in-frame clones and drops some. The sample holds tens of thousands of clones, 82% seen once. Sequenced sample: CD8+ T cells sorted from blood. All receptors come from an adult with rheumatoid arthritis.

V usage is TRBV27 and J usage is TRBJ1-1; weak D call: TRBD1 (5 bases). Germline V gene data show CDR1 as MNHEY and CDR2 as SMNVEV (reference sequence). The V end lost 7 bases, the J end lost 6 bases, and 15 bases lay between the germline ends. The CDR3 consists of 13 residues. The CDR3 reads CASTSGGVAEAFF. As DNA, the CDR3 is TGTGCCAGCACCTCGGGGGGGGTCGCTGAAGCTTTCTTT.

The genes are TRBV28 and TRBJ2-7, with 8 bases fitting TRBD1. The V and J ends lost 3 bases and 3 bases, in that order; junction bases with no gene match: 7. This CDR3 region has 15 residues. Germline V lookup: CDR1 MDHEN, CDR2 SYDVKM. The CDR3 nucleotides read TGTGCCAGCAGTTTGCCCGGGACAGGCAGCTACGAGCAGTACTTC. As protein: CASSLPGTGSYEQYF.

The chain carries TRBV6-5 and TRBJ1-2; D remains ambiguous. Trimming left V 7 bases short and J 2 bases short, with 17 bases between. The CDR3 totals 15 residues. Germline V gene lookup returns CDR1 MNHEY and CDR2 SVGAGI. The CDR3: CASMLLGGGNYGYTF. CDR3 DNA sequence: TGTGCCAGCATGTTACTGGGAGGCGGGAACTATGGCTACACCTTC.

This clone has only one observation. The chain employs TRBV7-9 and TRBJ1-1; the D gene is possibly TRBD1 (5 bases). Germline values: CDR1 SEHNR, CDR2 FQNEAQ (reference sequence). The CDR3 has 13 amino acids. Trimming removed 6 bases from V and 6 bases from J, with 14 bases in between. The CDR3 nucleotides are TGTGCCAGCAGACCTGAAGGAGGGGCTGAAGCTTTCTTT. Translated, it gives CASRPEGGAEAFF.

The chain uses TRBV4-3 and TRBJ2-1; TRBD2 matches 7 bases. Germline trimming cut 0 bases from V and 3 bases from J; bases unmatched to any gene: 5. CDR3 length: 16 amino acids. From germline, CDR1 is LGHNA and CDR2 YSLEER. CDR3 DNA: TGCGCCAGCAGCCAAGATGGGACGGGGGGCTACAATGAGCAGTTCTTC. Amino acid sequence: CASSQDGTGGYNEQFF.